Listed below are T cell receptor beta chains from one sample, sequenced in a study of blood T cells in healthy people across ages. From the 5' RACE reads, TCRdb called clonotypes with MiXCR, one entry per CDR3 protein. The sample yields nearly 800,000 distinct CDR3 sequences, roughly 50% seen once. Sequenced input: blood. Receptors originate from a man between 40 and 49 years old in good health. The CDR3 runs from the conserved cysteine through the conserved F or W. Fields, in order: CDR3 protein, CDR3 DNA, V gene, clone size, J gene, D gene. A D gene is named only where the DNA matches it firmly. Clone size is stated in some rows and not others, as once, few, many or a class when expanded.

CDR3aa: CASSLGRWAKQFF
CDR3nt: TGTGCCAGCAGCTTAGGTCGATGGGCTAAGCAGTTCTTC
v_gene: TRBV7-2
abundance: .
j_gene: TRBJ2-1
d_gene: .

CDR3aa: CASSSTGTASEQYF
CDR3nt: TGCGCCAGCAGCTCTACCGGGACAGCATCCGAGCAGTACTTC
v_gene: TRBV5-1
abundance: few
j_gene: TRBJ2-7
d_gene: TRBD1

CDR3aa: CASSYEERWGKNIQYF
CDR3nt: TGTGCCAGCAGTTACGAAGAGCGGTGGGGCAAAAACATTCAGTACTTC
v_gene: TRBV6-2/TRBV6-3
abundance: .
j_gene: TRBJ2-4
d_gene: .

CDR3aa: CSVDLAGTYNEQFF
CDR3nt: TGCAGCGTTGACCTAGCGGGGACCTACAATGAGCAGTTCTTC
v_gene: TRBV29-1
abundance: .
j_gene: TRBJ2-1
d_gene: TRBD2

CDR3aa: CSVRDLAYEQYF
CDR3nt: TGCAGCGTTCGGGACCTGGCCTACGAGCAGTACTTC
v_gene: TRBV29-1
abundance: .
j_gene: TRBJ2-7
d_gene: .

CDR3aa: CSVEGGRNEQFF
CDR3nt: TGCAGCGTTGAAGGGGGGAGAAATGAGCAGTTCTTC
v_gene: TRBV29-1
abundance: many
j_gene: TRBJ2-1
d_gene: .

CDR3aa: CASSETGGGSNEQYF
CDR3nt: TGTGCCAGCAGTGAAACGGGAGGGGGTTCCAATGAGCAGTACTTC
v_gene: TRBV2
abundance: few
j_gene: TRBJ2-7
d_gene: TRBD2

CDR3aa: CSASDRRGEVYTDTQYF
CDR3nt: TGCAGTGCTAGTGACCGAAGGGGGGAGGTTTACACAGATACGCAGTATTTT
v_gene: TRBV20-1
abundance: .
j_gene: TRBJ2-3
d_gene: .

CDR3aa: CASSLPRTVIQETQYF
CDR3nt: TGTGCCAGCAGTTTGCCAAGGACAGTGATACAAGAGACCCAGTACTTC
v_gene: TRBV28
abundance: few
j_gene: TRBJ2-5
d_gene: .

CDR3aa: CASSLVRVDEQFF
CDR3nt: TGTGCCAGCAGCTTAGTAAGGGTGGATGAGCAGTTCTTC
v_gene: TRBV7-9
abundance: .
j_gene: TRBJ2-1
d_gene: .

CDR3aa: CASSFQETNTEAFF
CDR3nt: TGTGCCAGCAGCTTCCAGGAAACAAACACTGAAGCTTTCTTT
v_gene: TRBV9
abundance: few
j_gene: TRBJ1-1
d_gene: .

CDR3aa: CASSLASGSSYEQYF
CDR3nt: TGTGCCAGCAGCTTAGCTAGCGGGAGTTCCTACGAGCAGTACTTC
v_gene: TRBV7-2
abundance: many
j_gene: TRBJ2-7
d_gene: TRBD2

CDR3aa: CVSSQMASGGTDTQYF
CDR3nt: TGTGTCAGCAGCCAAATGGCTAGCGGCGGCACAGATACGCAGTATTTT
v_gene: TRBV7-3
abundance: .
j_gene: TRBJ2-3
d_gene: TRBD2

CDR3aa: CATSRDWGTGEETQYF
CDR3nt: TGTGCCACCAGCAGAGATTGGGGGACAGGGGAGGAGACCCAGTACTTC
v_gene: TRBV15
abundance: .
j_gene: TRBJ2-5
d_gene: TRBD1

CDR3aa: CASSQFSGMAYEQYF
CDR3nt: TGCGCCAGCAGCCAGTTTAGCGGGATGGCCTACGAGCAGTACTTC
v_gene: TRBV4-3
abundance: .
j_gene: TRBJ2-7
d_gene: TRBD2

CDR3aa: CAISLRDAGEQYF
CDR3nt: TGTGCCATCAGTCTCCGGGACGCCGGGGAGCAGTACTTC
v_gene: TRBV10-3
abundance: .
j_gene: TRBJ2-5
d_gene: .

CDR3aa: CASSLAGRLTEAFF
CDR3nt: TGTGCCAGCAGTTTGGCGGGGCGGCTCACTGAAGCTTTCTTT
v_gene: TRBV12-3/TRBV12-4
abundance: .
j_gene: TRBJ1-1
d_gene: .

CDR3aa: CASSLGGAVWATDTQYF
CDR3nt: TGCGCCAGCAGCTTGGGGGGGGCGGTTTGGGCCACAGATACGCAGTATTTT
v_gene: TRBV5-1
abundance: .
j_gene: TRBJ2-3
d_gene: .

CDR3aa: CASSAKTPGRLYGYTF
CDR3nt: TGTGCCAGCAGTGCCAAGACACCAGGGAGACTTTATGGCTACACCTTC
v_gene: TRBV27
abundance: .
j_gene: TRBJ1-2
d_gene: .

CDR3aa: CAISDLIGTNTGELFF
CDR3nt: TGTGCCATCAGTGATCTGATTGGGACGAACACCGGGGAGCTGTTTTTT
v_gene: TRBV10-3
abundance: .
j_gene: TRBJ2-2
d_gene: .

CDR3aa: CASGLARGHSTDTQYF
CDR3nt: TGTGCCAGCGGGTTAGCTCGGGGACATAGCACAGATACGCAGTATTTT
v_gene: TRBV19
abundance: .
j_gene: TRBJ2-3
d_gene: .

CDR3aa: CASSFGGLTLNEQYF
CDR3nt: TGTGCCAGCAGCTTTGGCGGACTGACTCTTAATGAGCAGTACTTC
v_gene: TRBV11-2
abundance: once
j_gene: TRBJ2-7
d_gene: .